These 8 T cell receptor beta chains were sequenced from one sample in a study of T cell responses to AZD1222 COVID-19 vaccine. TCRdb's table, derived via immunoSEQ multiplex PCR, lists solely in-frame clones and lacks some. The profile covers some 160,000 clones, with 93% appearing a single time and roughly 0.9% taken by the ten largest. The source was peripheral blood, collected on day 0 of AZD1222 vaccination. The receptors shown here come from an adult in good health.

This sequence joins TRBV6-2 or TRBV6-3 and TRBJ2-2, with 8 bases matching TRBD1. This CDR3 contains 16 residues. CDR1 and CDR2 from the germline V gene are MNHEY and SVGEGT. The V gene end was trimmed by 5 bases and the J gene end by 5 bases; junction bases not matched to a gene: 10. CDR3 DNA sequence: TGTGCCAGCAGTCCGGACAGGGCCCCGAGGACCGGGGAGCTGTTTTTT. Translating it yields CASSPDRAPRTGELFF.

The chain links TRBV14 to TRBJ1-2; 9 bases agree with TRBD1. The CDR3 is 19 residues long. V lost 1 base to trimming and J lost 4 bases; unmatched junction nucleotides: 16. Germline V CDR1 and CDR2: SGHDN, FVKESK. Here the CDR3 DNA reads TGTGCCAGCAGCCAAGGGGTTCATCAGGGACAGGGACGATTCTATGGCTACACCTTC. Translation gives CASSQGVHQGQGRFYGYTF.

This clone has a handful of counts. The rearrangement joins TRBV6-1 to TRBJ1-1; tentative D call: TRBD1 (6 bases). Trimming took off 2 bases at V and 3 bases at J, with 19 bases between the two ends. This CDR3 region has 17 residues. The germline V gene has CDR1 MNHNS and CDR2 SASEGT. CDR3 sequence reads: CASSESRRGFSDTEAFF. The CDR3 DNA reads as TGTGCCAGCAGTGAAAGCAGAAGGGGGTTTTCCGACACTGAAGCTTTCTTT.

The V call is TRBV2, the J call TRBJ1-4; no clear D gene. This CDR3 has 13 amino acids. Trimming cost V 7 bases and J 0 bases, with 6 bases left between them. In germline, CDR1 is SNHLY, CDR2 FYNNEI. The CDR3 sequence: CASKATTNEKLFF. As DNA, the CDR3 is TGTGCCAGCAAAGCTACAACTAATGAAAAACTGTTTTTT.

This clone was picked up a small number of times. V gene TRBV5-6 combines with J gene TRBJ2-2; 10 bases match TRBD1. J gave up 6 bases and V 2 bases, and 10 bases lay outside the gene matches. The CDR3 spans 17 residues. Germline V gene lookup returns CDR1 SGHDT and CDR2 YYEEEE. CDR3 amino acids: CASSLPGQGLDAGELFF. CDR3 in DNA: TGTGCCAGCAGCTTACCGGGACAGGGGCTAGATGCCGGGGAGCTGTTTTTT.

CDR3 region: CASSKEKDRGRDGYTF. The CDR3 nucleotides read TGTGCCAGCAGCAAGGAAAAAGACAGGGGGAGAGATGGCTACACCTTC. The V gene is TRBV21-1, the J gene TRBJ1-2; the table gives TRBD1 as D, unverified against the DNA. TRBV21-1 is a pseudogene locus. The CDR3 has 16 amino acids.

The genes are TRBV3-1 (or the pseudogene TRBV3-2) and TRBJ1-4; a possible D gene is TRBD1 (6 bases). The CDR3 loop spans 15 amino acids. The germline gives CDR1 LGHDT, CDR2 YNNKEL (reference sequence). V gave up 3 bases and J gave up 2 bases, with 10 bases separating them. The CDR3 here is CASSQRGVTNEKLFF. Here the CDR3 DNA reads TGTGCCAGCAGCCAGAGGGGGGTCACTAATGAAAAACTGTTTTTT.

The CDR3 is CAWRPGQALRNEKLFF. DNA of the CDR3: TGTGCCTGGAGACCGGGACAGGCGCTTCGTAATGAAAAACTGTTTTTT. The J gene is TRBJ1-4, the V gene TRBV30, with 8 bases aligning to TRBD1. Trimming cost V 3 bases and J 4 bases; bases outside gene matches: 10. Germline V gene lookup returns CDR1 GTSNPN and CDR2 SVGIG (reference sequence). This CDR3 is built from 16 residues.